Listed below are T cell receptor beta chains from one sample, sequenced in a study of T cell responses to AZD1222 COVID-19 vaccine. Using immunoSEQ multiplex PCR, the repertoire was profiled, and TCRdb retains in-frame clones only, with some absent. The table records some 140,000 clones, roughly nine tenths of them present only once. This sample comprised peripheral blood, obtained on day 0 of AZD1222 vaccination. The receptors here all came from an adult in good health. Both conserved end residues are part of each CDR3. D genes are given only for firm matches.

D	V	J	CDR3	DNA
-	TRBV20-1	TRBJ2-7	CSAADYEQYF	TGCAGTGCGGCTGACTACGAGCAGTACTTC
-	TRBV3-1/TRBV3-2	TRBJ2-5	CASSQAAGAGETQYF	TGTGCCAGCAGCCAGGCGGCGGGGGCAGGAGAGACCCAGTACTTC
-	TRBV13	TRBJ2-7	CASSLGDERPYEQYF	TGTGCCAGCAGCTTAGGAGATGAAAGACCCTACGAGCAGTACTTC
-	TRBV7-2	TRBJ2-5	CASSLVISIETQYF	TGTGCCAGCAGCTTAGTCATTAGCATCGAGACCCAGTACTTC
-	TRBV19	TRBJ1-1	CASLGGPNTEAFF	TGTGCCAGTCTCGGGGGCCCGAACACTGAAGCTTTCTTT
-	TRBV4-1	TRBJ2-7	CASSPAGASEQYF	TGCGCCAGCAGCCCCGCGGGGGCATCCGAGCAGTACTTC
TRBD2	TRBV4-1	TRBJ2-4	CASSHPGLVENIQYF	TGCGCCAGCAGCCACCCGGGACTAGTCGAAAACATTCAGTACTTC
TRBD2	TRBV5-4	TRBJ2-7	CASSPVAGGGPNEQYF	TGTGCCAGCAGCCCGGTTGCGGGGGGAGGGCCAAACGAGCAGTACTTC
TRBD1	TRBV7-8	TRBJ1-5	CASSFQGAYSNQPQHF	TGTGCCAGCAGCTTTCAGGGGGCGTATAGCAATCAGCCCCAGCATTTT
-	TRBV27	TRBJ1-5	CASSLSSGGNQPQHF	TGTGCCAGCAGTTTATCATCGGGGGGCAATCAGCCCCAGCATTTT
-	TRBV7-2	TRBJ1-2	CASSRVGGAQMEHGYTF	TGTGCCAGCAGCCGCGTGGGGGGGGCGCAGATGGAGCATGGCTACACCTTC
TRBD2	TRBV7-2	TRBJ2-5	CASHGLAGGGETQYF	TGTGCCAGCCACGGACTAGCGGGAGGAGGCGAGACCCAGTACTTC
-	TRBV19	TRBJ2-3	CASSPGTLDTQYF	TGTGCCAGTAGCCCCGGGACTTTAGATACGCAGTATTTT
-	TRBV2	TRBJ1-2	CASSENPNSGDGYTF	TGTGCCAGCAGTGAAAACCCCAACAGCGGGGACGGCTACACCTTC
-	TRBV3-1/TRBV3-2	TRBJ2-7	CASSQDISTYEQYF	TGTGCCAGCAGCCAAGATATCTCAACATACGAGCAGTACTTC